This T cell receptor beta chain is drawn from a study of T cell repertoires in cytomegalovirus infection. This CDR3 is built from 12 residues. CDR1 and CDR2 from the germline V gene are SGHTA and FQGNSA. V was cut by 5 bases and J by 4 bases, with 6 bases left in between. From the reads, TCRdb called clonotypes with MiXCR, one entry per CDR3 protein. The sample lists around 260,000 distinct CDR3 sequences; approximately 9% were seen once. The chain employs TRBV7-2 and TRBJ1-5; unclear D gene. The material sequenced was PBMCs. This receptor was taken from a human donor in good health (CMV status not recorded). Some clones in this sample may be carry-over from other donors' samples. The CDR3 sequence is CASSANNQPQHF. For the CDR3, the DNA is TGTGCCAGCAGCGCGAATAATCAGCCCCAGCATTTT.